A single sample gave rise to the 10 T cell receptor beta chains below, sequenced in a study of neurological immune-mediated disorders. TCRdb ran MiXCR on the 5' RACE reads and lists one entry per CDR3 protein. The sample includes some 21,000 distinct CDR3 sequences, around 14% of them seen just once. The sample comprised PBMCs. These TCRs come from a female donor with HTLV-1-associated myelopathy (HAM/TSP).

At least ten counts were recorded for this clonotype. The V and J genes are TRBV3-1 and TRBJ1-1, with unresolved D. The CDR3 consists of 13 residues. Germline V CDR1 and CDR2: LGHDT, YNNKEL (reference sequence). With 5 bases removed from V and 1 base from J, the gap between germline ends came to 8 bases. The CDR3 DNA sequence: TGTGCCAGCAGCGCCCGGGGGAACACTGAAGCTTTCTTT. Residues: CASSARGNTEAFF.

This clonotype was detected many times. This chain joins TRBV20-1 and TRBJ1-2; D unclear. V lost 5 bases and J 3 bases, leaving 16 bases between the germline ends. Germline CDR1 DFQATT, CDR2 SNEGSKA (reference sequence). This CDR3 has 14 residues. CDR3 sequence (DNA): TGCAGTGCTGATTTACCCGACTCGTACTATGGCTACACCTTC. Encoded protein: CSADLPDSYYGYTF.

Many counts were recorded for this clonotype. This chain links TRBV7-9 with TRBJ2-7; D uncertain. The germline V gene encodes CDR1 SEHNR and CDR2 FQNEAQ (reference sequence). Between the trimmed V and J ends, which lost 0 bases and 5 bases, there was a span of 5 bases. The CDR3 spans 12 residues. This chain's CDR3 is CASSLADDEQYF. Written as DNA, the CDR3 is TGTGCCAGCAGCTTAGCAGACGACGAGCAGTACTTC.

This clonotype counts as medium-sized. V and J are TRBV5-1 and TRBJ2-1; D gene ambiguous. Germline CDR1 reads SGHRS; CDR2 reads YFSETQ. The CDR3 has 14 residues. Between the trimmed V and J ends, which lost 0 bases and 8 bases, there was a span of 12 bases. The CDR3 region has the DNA TGCGCCAGCAGCTTGGACGGACCGGCCTATGAGCAGTTCTTC. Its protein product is CASSLDGPAYEQFF. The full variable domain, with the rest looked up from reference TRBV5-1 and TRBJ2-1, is KAGVTQTPRYLIKTRGQQVTLSCSPISGHRSVSWYQQTPGQGLQFLFEYFSETQRNKGNFPGRFSGRQFSNSRSEMNVSTLELGDSALYLCASSLDGPAYEQFFGPGTRLTVL.

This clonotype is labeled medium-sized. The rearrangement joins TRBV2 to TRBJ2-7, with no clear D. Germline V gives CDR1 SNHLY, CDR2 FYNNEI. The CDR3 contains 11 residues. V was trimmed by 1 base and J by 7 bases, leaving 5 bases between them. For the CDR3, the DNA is TGTGCCAGCAGTGAAGTAAAGGAGCAGTACTTC. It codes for CASSEVKEQYF. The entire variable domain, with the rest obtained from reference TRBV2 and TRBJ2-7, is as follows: EPEVTQTPSHQVTQMGQEVILRCVPISNHLYFYWYRQILGQKVEFLVSFYNNEISEKSEIFDDQFSVERPDGSNFTLKIRSTKLEDSAMYFCASSEVKEQYFGPGTRLTVT.

CDR3 DNA: TGTGCCAGCAGCGGGACAGGCAAAAGACTAGACAGTCAGTTCTTC. Translation: CASSGTGKRLDSQFF. This chain uses TRBV6-5 with TRBJ2-1, with 8 bases aligning to TRBD1. There are 15 residues in the CDR3. Trimming removed 6 bases from V and 13 bases from J; junction bases left unmatched: 17. Germline-derived CDR1 and CDR2 are MNHEY and SVGAGI.

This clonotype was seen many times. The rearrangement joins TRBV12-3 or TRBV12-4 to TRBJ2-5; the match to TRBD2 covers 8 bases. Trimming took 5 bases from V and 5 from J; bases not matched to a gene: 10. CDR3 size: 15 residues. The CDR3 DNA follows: TGTGCCAGCAGTCGTGCGGGAGGAATTGTGGAGACCCAGTACTTC. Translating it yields CASSRAGGIVETQYF.

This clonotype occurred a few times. CDR3 nucleotide sequence: TGCGCCAGCAGCCAGGACAGGGCGGGCTACGAGCAGTACTTC. This encodes CASSQDRAGYEQYF. The rearrangement uses TRBV5-1 and TRBJ2-7; 8 bases map to TRBD1. The V gene's germline CDR1 is SGHRS and CDR2 YFSETQ. V lost 4 bases to trimming and J lost 3 bases; unmatched junction nucleotides: 6. The CDR3 totals 14 residues.

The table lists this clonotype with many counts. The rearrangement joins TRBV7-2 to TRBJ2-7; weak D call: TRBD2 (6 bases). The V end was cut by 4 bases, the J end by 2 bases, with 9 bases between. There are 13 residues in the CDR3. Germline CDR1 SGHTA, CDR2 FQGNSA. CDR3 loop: CASSWDWTYEQYF. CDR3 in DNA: TGTGCCAGCAGCTGGGACTGGACCTACGAGCAGTACTTC.

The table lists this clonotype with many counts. Here the CDR3 DNA reads TGTGCCAGCAGCCGAGGGCGGCCAGCCCCCCAAGAGACCCAGTACTTC. It yields the protein CASSRGRPAPQETQYF. The chain combines TRBV7-2 with TRBJ2-5, with D perhaps TRBD2 (5 bases). Germline V gene sequence: CDR1 SGHTA, CDR2 FQGNSA. This CDR3 is 16 amino acids long. Trimming stripped 5 bases from V and 1 base from J, with 17 bases between. Full variable domain (missing parts from reference TRBV7-2 and TRBJ2-5): GAGVSQSPSNKVTEKGKDVELRCDPISGHTALYWYRQSLGQGLEFLIYFQGNSAPDKSGLPSDRFSAERTGGSVSTLTIQRTQQEDSAVYLCASSRGRPAPQETQYFGPGTRLLVL.